This T cell receptor (beta chain) was captured in a study of blood T cell repertoires in COVID-19. The sample holds a few counts of this clone. An end of the junction differs from the germline gene, which may be a read error. The method was immunoSEQ multiplex PCR; TCRdb's version includes in-frame clones alone and lacks a portion of them. This sample yields roughly 250,000 clones, of which approximately 80% are seen a single time; roughly 4.7% belongs to the top ten. Sequencing was done on a sample of peripheral blood. The TCR was taken from a woman between 65 and 79 years old with acute or convalescent COVID-19.

In DNA form, the CDR3 reads TGTGCCAGCAGCGAAGGACAGAAAGAGACCCAGTACTTC. This translates into CASSEGQKETQYF. The rearrangement links TRBV2 to TRBJ2-5, with D possibly matching TRBD1 (6 bases). In germline, CDR1 is SNHLY, CDR2 FYNNEI. CDR3 size: 13 residues.